These 27 T cell receptor beta chains were all obtained from the same sample, sequenced in a study of OX40 agonist ivuxolimab in advanced cancers. Generated by immunoSEQ multiplex PCR, the TCRdb table keeps only in-frame clones and is missing some. Altogether some 80,000 clones are present, approximately 90% being singletons, with the ten largest covering approximately 2.9%. This specimen was CD4+ or CD8+ T cells sorted from blood, taken in a trial of the OX40 agonist ivuxolimab. The receptors stem from an adult with an advanced solid tumor such as melanoma, head and neck, liver or kidney cancer.

This clone was recorded only once. The sample contains more than one DNA sequence encoding this CDR3. The rearrangement uses TRBV9 and TRBJ2-5; the D call may be TRBD1 or TRBD2 (5 bases each). The CDR3 totals 12 residues. V was clipped by 0 bases and J by 5 bases, with 5 bases between them. Germline CDR1 is SGDLS and CDR2 is YYNGEE. The CDR3 DNA follows: TGTGCCAGCAGCGTAGGGGGGGAGACCCAGTACTTC. Amino acids: CASSVGGETQYF.

The chain is built from TRBV27 and TRBJ1-5; 8 nucleotides match TRBD1. Germline V gene data show CDR1 as MNHEY and CDR2 as SMNVEV (reference sequence). This CDR3 region has 21 residues. The V gene end was trimmed by 2 bases and the J gene end by 2 bases; junction bases not matched to a gene: 20. The CDR3 loop is CASSLRPPRTGTISGNQPQHF. CDR3 DNA sequence: TGTGCCAGCAGTTTACGGCCTCCAAGGACAGGGACGATTAGTGGCAATCAGCCCCAGCATTTT.

This chain uses TRBV5-1 with TRBJ1-2; maybe TRBD1 (5 bases). Germline loops: CDR1 SGHRS, CDR2 YFSETQ. CDR3 length equals 15 residues. V dropped 4 bases and J dropped 4 bases, with 17 bases sitting between them. The CDR3 loop is CASSRDPTPAYGYTF. The DNA for the CDR3 is TGCGCCAGCAGCAGGGACCCTACTCCGGCCTATGGCTACACCTTC.

This clone has just one count. The CDR3 spells CASSEQGAGELFF. The CDR3 DNA reads as TGTGCCAGCAGTGAGCAGGGGGCCGGGGAGCTGTTTTTT. The rearrangement joins TRBV2 to TRBJ2-2; 7 nucleotides align to TRBD1. The ends lost 3 bases at V and 6 bases at J; junction bases unmatched: 1. Looked up from germline, CDR1 is SNHLY and CDR2 is FYNNEI. CDR3 length equals 13 residues.

The chain is built from TRBV2 and TRBJ1-4; the D gene is possibly TRBD1 (5 bases). This CDR3 has 13 amino acids. V shed 8 bases and J shed 8 bases, with 15 bases lying between them. Germline V lookup: CDR1 SNHLY, CDR2 FYNNEI. The DNA of the CDR3 is TGTGCCAGCCAGCGGGGGGTAGTGGAAAAACTGTTTTTT. Translating gives CASQRGVVEKLFF.

The rearrangement joins TRBV7-2 to TRBJ2-7, with D hard to call. The CDR3 sequence is 13 residues long. V shed 4 bases and J shed 1 base, with 8 bases lying between them. Per the germline V gene, CDR1 is SGHTA and CDR2 is FQGNSA. DNA for the CDR3: TGTGCCAGCAGCTCGAAGAGGTCCTACGAGCAGTACTTC. This sequence encodes CASSSKRSYEQYF.

This clone appeared once. V gene TRBV29-1 combines with J gene TRBJ2-7, with unresolved D. This CDR3 has 9 amino acids. V was pared by 7 bases and J by 2 bases, with 3 bases between. Germline-derived CDR1 and CDR2 are SQVTM and ANQGSEA. The CDR3 DNA reads TGCAGCGCCGCCTACGAGCAGTACTTC. Its translation: CSAAYEQYF.

Only one count was recorded for this clone. V gene TRBV5-1 combines with J gene TRBJ2-7; 9 nucleotides match TRBD1. Germline CDR1 and CDR2: SGHRS and YFSETQ. The CDR3 is 16 residues long. The junction had 12 bases not matched to a gene; V was cut back by 4 bases and J by 4 bases. CDR3 DNA: TGCGCCAGCAGCCCGGCGACCGGGACAGGGAGGTACGAGCAGTACTTC. Residues: CASSPATGTGRYEQYF.

V and J are TRBV7-2 and TRBJ1-1; D not certain. The ends were cut back, 5 bases at V and 8 bases at J, with 15 bases in the middle. CDR1 is SGHTA, CDR2 FQGNSA, per germline. The CDR3 runs to 13 residues. This CDR3 reads CASSPAVGGEAFF. In DNA form, the CDR3 reads TGTGCCAGCAGCCCAGCGGTAGGAGGGGAAGCTTTCTTT.

The CDR3 bases are TGTGCTAGTGGTGCACGAAACACTGAAGCTTTCTTT. Translated: CASGARNTEAFF. This chain uses TRBV12-5 with TRBJ1-1; D is ambiguous. Germline-derived CDR1 and CDR2 are LGHNT and FRNRAP. Trimming removed 5 bases at V and 2 bases at J, with 6 bases between. The CDR3 consists of 12 residues.

The chain is built from TRBV29-1 and TRBJ2-7; D perhaps matches TRBD1 (6 bases). The germline gives CDR1 SQVTM, CDR2 ANQGSEA. The CDR3 length is 14 residues. Trimming shortened V by 5 bases and J by 2 bases, and 16 bases separated the two germline ends. DNA for the CDR3: TGCAGCGTTTTGGGACAACGGGGCGCCTACGAGCAGTACTTC. This encodes CSVLGQRGAYEQYF.

Only a few counts were recorded for this clone. The rearrangement uses TRBV2 and TRBJ1-6; TRBD1 aligns across 9 bases. The germline V gene has CDR1 SNHLY and CDR2 FYNNEI. V shed 4 bases and J 7 bases; nucleotides not matched to a gene: 5. There are 15 residues in the CDR3. In nucleotides, the CDR3 is TGTGCCAGCAGTGGCTTTGGGACAGGGAATTCACCCCTCCACTTT. This gives the protein CASSGFGTGNSPLHF.

The CDR3 protein is CASSLSRKQGLGGYTF. The CDR3 nucleotides are TGTGCCAGCAGTTTATCCCGGAAACAGGGTTTAGGTGGCTACACCTTC. This chain joins TRBV27 and TRBJ1-2; D might be TRBD1 (6 bases). Germline assignment: CDR1 MNHEY and CDR2 SMNVEV (reference sequence). CDR3 length: 16 residues. V gave up 0 bases and J gave up 7 bases, with 18 bases separating them.

The gene calls are TRBV4-2 and TRBJ1-1; D remains unclear. The CDR3 consists of 14 residues. Germline V gene data show CDR1 as LGHNA and CDR2 as YNFKEQ. V lost 2 bases, J lost 5 bases, and 12 bases lay in between. CDR3 nucleotides: TGTGCCAGCAGCCAAAACATTGCACGGACTGAAGCTTTCTTT. It translates to CASSQNIARTEAFF.

The rearrangement uses TRBV30 and TRBJ1-5; D is undetermined. This CDR3 is built from 12 residues. The germline V gene has CDR1 GTSNPN and CDR2 SVGIG (reference sequence). Trimming took 3 bases from V and 3 from J, leaving 6 bases between them. CDR3 sequence: CAWSLNNQPQHF. The CDR3 region has the DNA TGTGCCTGGAGCCTCAACAATCAGCCCCAGCATTTT.

This sequence joins TRBV7-2 and TRBJ1-6, with D possibly TRBD1 on 5 matching bases. This CDR3 is 14 amino acids long. CDR1 is SGHTA, CDR2 FQGNSA, per germline. The V end lost 6 bases, the J end lost 7 bases, and 13 bases lay between the germline ends. As DNA, the CDR3 is TGTGCCAGCAGTTGGACACGGGGGAATTCACCCCTCCACTTT. Amino acid sequence: CASSWTRGNSPLHF.

The rearrangement joins TRBV7-8 to TRBJ1-2; TRBD1 agrees at 9 bases. The CDR3 contains 14 residues. V shed 5 bases and J 4 bases; nucleotides not matched to a gene: 5. The V gene's germline CDR1 is SGHVS and CDR2 FQNEAQ. As DNA, the CDR3 is TGTGCCAGCAGCCATACAGGGGGCGTCTATGGCTACACCTTC. It encodes CASSHTGGVYGYTF.

This clone is a singleton in its sample. This rearrangement joins TRBV6-6 to TRBJ1-3; D is possibly TRBD1 (6 bases). This CDR3 is built from 15 residues. In germline, CDR1 is MNHNY, CDR2 SVGAGI (reference sequence). Between the trimmed V and J ends, which lost 1 base and 4 bases, there was a span of 11 bases. CDR3 protein: CASSYFPGEGNTIYF. DNA of the CDR3: TGTGCCAGCAGTTACTTCCCAGGGGAAGGAAACACCATATATTTT.

This chain joins TRBV11-2 and TRBJ2-5, with D possibly TRBD2 on 6 matching bases. Germline V lookup: CDR1 SGHAT, CDR2 FQNNGV. The CDR3 has 16 residues. Trimming pared 3 bases from V and 5 bases from J, leaving 19 bases between. The CDR3 DNA reads as TGTGCCAGCAGCTTCCTGACCGGACTCCGGGGGGAGACCCAGTACTTC. This gives the protein CASSFLTGLRGETQYF.

The chain links TRBV28 to TRBJ1-4; a possible D gene is TRBD1 (5 bases). There are 15 residues in the CDR3. V shed 4 bases and J shed 5 bases, with 14 bases lying between them. Germline V gene lookup returns CDR1 MDHEN and CDR2 SYDVKM. The CDR3 is CASSSPGRINEKLFF. CDR3 sequence (DNA): TGTGCCAGCAGTTCTCCAGGGCGGATAAATGAAAAACTGTTTTTT.

The chain combines TRBV5-5 with TRBJ1-4; 7 nucleotides match TRBD1. Looked up from germline, CDR1 is SGHKS and CDR2 is YYEKEE (reference sequence). V lost 3 bases to trimming and J lost 10 bases; unmatched junction nucleotides: 9. This CDR3 has 14 amino acids. CDR3: CASSSPQGWGKLFF. The DNA of the CDR3 is TGTGCCAGCAGCTCCCCACAGGGGTGGGGAAAACTGTTTTTT.

The CDR3 DNA reads TGTGCCAGCAGCCTACAACCGGGACTAGCGCCCAATGAGCAGTTCTTC. It yields the protein CASSLQPGLAPNEQFF. The chain uses TRBV5-8 and TRBJ2-1, with 10 bases aligning to TRBD2. Germline V gene lookup returns CDR1 SGHTS and CDR2 YDEGEE. The CDR3 is made up of 16 amino acids. The trim removed 4 bases at V and 6 bases at J, leaving 10 bases unmatched.

The V gene is TRBV7-2, the J gene TRBJ1-5; D perhaps matches TRBD1 (5 bases). CDR3 length equals 14 residues. Trimming removed 5 bases from V and 3 bases from J, with 11 bases in between. Germline-derived CDR1 and CDR2 are SGHTA and FQGNSA. CDR3 coding DNA: TGTGCCAGCAGCCCGGACACCTTCAATCAGCCCCAGCATTTT. This codes for CASSPDTFNQPQHF. Drawing the rest from reference TRBV7-2 and TRBJ1-5, the complete variable domain is GAGVSQSPSNKVTEKGKDVELRCDPISGHTALYWYRQSLGQGLEFLIYFQGNSAPDKSGLPSDRFSAERTGGSVSTLTIQRTQQEDSAVYLCASSPDTFNQPQHFGDGTRLSIL.

Remarks on this clone: Mismatch with germline at one junction end may stem from a read error. This chain links TRBV7-9 with TRBJ2-5; TRBD2 agrees at 9 bases. This CDR3 region has 12 residues. Germline V gene sequence: CDR1 SEHNR, CDR2 FQNEAQ (reference sequence). The CDR3 DNA follows: TGTGCCAGCAGCCCGGGACTAGCTGTCGGGGACTTC. Its protein product is CASSPGLAVGDF.

The chain joins TRBV7-9 to TRBJ1-2; D is uncertain. Between the trimmed V and J ends, which lost 3 bases and 2 bases, there was a span of 4 bases. The CDR3 covers 12 residues. Germline assignment: CDR1 SEHNR and CDR2 FQNEAQ (reference sequence). Here the CDR3 DNA reads TGTGCCAGCAGCTTCGGCAACTATGGCTACACCTTC. Its protein is CASSFGNYGYTF.

The count of this clone is one. This sequence joins TRBV7-8 and TRBJ2-7; 12 nucleotides line up with TRBD2. The length of the CDR3 is 15 residues. J gave up 4 bases and V 5 bases, and 6 bases lay outside the gene matches. The germline gives CDR1 SGHVS, CDR2 FQNEAQ. DNA of the CDR3: TGTGCCAGCAGCGTTGGACTAGCGGGGCCTTACGAGCAGTACTTC. Protein: CASSVGLAGPYEQYF.

The chain uses TRBV28 and TRBJ2-1; 8 nucleotides match TRBD2. Germline CDR1 reads MDHEN; CDR2 reads SYDVKM. CDR3 length: 17 amino acids. The ends lost 5 bases at V and 7 bases at J; junction bases unmatched: 16. The CDR3 DNA reads as TGTGCCAGCAGTGCGGTATCTAGCGGGCTTTACTGGAATGAGCAGTTCTTC. Protein sequence: CASSAVSSGLYWNEQFF. Using reference TRBV28 and TRBJ2-1 for the parts outside the CDR3, the full variable domain is DVKVTQSSRYLVKRTGEKVFLECVQDMDHENMFWYRQDPGLGLRLIYFSYDVKMKEKGDIPEGYSVSREKKERFSLILESASTNQTSMYLCASSAVSSGLYWNEQFFGPGTRLTVL.